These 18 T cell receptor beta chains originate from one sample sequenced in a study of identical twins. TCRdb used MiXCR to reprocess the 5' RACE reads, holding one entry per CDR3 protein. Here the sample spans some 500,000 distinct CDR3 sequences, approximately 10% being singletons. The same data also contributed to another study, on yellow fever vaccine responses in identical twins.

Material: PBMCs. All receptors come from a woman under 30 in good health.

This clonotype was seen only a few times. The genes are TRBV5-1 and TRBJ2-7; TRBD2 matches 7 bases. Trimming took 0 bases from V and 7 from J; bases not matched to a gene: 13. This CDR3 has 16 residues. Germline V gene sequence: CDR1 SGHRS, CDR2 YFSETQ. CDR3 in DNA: TGCGCCAGCAGCTTGGGCCCGACTAGCTGGTCGGGGGAGCAGTACTTC. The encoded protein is CASSLGPTSWSGEQYF.

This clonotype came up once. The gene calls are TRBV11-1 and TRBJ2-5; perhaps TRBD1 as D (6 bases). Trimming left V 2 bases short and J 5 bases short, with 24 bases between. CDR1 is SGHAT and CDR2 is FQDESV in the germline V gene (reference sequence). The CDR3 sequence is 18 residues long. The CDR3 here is CASSLILPQPGQVETQYF. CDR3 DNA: TGTGCCAGCAGCTTAATTCTTCCACAACCGGGACAAGTCGAGACCCAGTACTTC. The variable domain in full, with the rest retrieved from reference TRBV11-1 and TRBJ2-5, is EAEVAQSPRYKITEKSQAVAFWCDPISGHATLYWYRQILGQGPELLVQFQDESVVDDSQLPKDRFSAERLKGVDSTLKIQPAELGDSAMYLCASSLILPQPGQVETQYFGPGTRLLVL.

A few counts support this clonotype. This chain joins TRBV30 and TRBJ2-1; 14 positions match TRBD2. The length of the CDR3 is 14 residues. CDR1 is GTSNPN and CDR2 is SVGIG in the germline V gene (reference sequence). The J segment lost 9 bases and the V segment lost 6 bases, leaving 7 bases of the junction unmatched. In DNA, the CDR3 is TGTGCCTGCGAGACTAGCGGGGGGGCTGGTGAGCAGTTCTTC. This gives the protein CACETSGGAGEQFF.

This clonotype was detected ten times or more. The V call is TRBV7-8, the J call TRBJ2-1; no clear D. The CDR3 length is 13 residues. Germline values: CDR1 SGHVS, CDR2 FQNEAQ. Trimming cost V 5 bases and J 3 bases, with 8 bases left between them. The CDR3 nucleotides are TGTGCCAGCAGCCAATCGGGCTACAATGAGCAGTTCTTC. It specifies CASSQSGYNEQFF.

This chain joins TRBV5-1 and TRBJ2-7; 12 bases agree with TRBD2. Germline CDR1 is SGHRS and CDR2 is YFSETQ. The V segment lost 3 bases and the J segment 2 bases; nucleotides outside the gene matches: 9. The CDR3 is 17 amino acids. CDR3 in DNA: TGCGCCAGCAGCTCGAAACCGACTAGCGGGAGAACCTACGAGCAGTACTTC. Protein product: CASSSKPTSGRTYEQYF. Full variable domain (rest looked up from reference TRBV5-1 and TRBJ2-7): KAGVTQTPRYLIKTRGQQVTLSCSPISGHRSVSWYQQTPGQGLQFLFEYFSETQRNKGNFPGRFSGRQFSNSRSEMNVSTLELGDSALYLCASSSKPTSGRTYEQYFGPGTRLTVT.

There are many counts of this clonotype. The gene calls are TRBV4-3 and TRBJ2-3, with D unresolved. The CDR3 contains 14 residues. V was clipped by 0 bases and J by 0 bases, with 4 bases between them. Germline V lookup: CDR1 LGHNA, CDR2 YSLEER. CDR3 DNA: TGCGCCAGCAGCCAAGATACTAGCACAGATACGCAGTATTTT. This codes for CASSQDTSTDTQYF.

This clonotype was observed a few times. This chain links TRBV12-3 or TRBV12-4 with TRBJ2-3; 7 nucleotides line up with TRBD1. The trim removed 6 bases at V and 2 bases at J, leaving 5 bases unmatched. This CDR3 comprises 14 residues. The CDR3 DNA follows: TGTGCCAGCAGAGAGGACAGGCCCACAGATACGCAGTATTTT. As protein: CASREDRPTDTQYF.

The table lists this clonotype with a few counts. The CDR3 is CASSRNSGGYTDTQYF. CDR3 coding DNA: TGTGCCAGCAGCCGTAATAGCGGGGGATACACAGATACGCAGTATTTT. The chain links TRBV3-1 to TRBJ2-3; 9 nucleotides line up with TRBD2. V lost 4 bases and J lost 2; bases outside the gene matches: 7. The CDR3 sequence is 16 residues long. Germline values: CDR1 LGHDT, CDR2 YNNKEL (reference sequence).

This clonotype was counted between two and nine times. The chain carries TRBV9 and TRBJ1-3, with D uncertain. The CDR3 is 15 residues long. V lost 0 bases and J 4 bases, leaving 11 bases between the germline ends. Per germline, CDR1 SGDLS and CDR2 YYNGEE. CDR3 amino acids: CASSVAGVEGNTIYF. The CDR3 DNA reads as TGTGCCAGCAGCGTAGCTGGTGTGGAGGGAAACACCATATATTTT.

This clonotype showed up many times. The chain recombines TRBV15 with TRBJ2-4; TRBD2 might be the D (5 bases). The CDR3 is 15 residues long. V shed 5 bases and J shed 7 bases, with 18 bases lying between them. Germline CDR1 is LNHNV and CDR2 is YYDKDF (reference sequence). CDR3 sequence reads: CATSGSRVARNIQYF. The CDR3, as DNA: TGTGCCACCAGCGGTTCAAGGGTAGCGCGGAACATTCAGTACTTC.

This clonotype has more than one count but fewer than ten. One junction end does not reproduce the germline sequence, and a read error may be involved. The CDR3 DNA reads as TGTGCCAGCATTGAAGCGGGAGACGCTACGCAGTATTTT. Protein sequence: CASIEAGDATQYF. The J gene is TRBJ2-3, the V gene TRBV6-1; 8 nucleotides align to TRBD2. From germline, CDR1 is MNHNS and CDR2 SASEGT. The length of the CDR3 is 13 residues.

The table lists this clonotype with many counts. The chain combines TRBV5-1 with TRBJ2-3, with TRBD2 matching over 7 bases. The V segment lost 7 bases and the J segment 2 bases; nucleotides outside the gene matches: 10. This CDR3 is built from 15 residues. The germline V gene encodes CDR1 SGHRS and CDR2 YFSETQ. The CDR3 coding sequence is TGCGCCAGCGCCCAGCTAGCGGTTCCCACAGATACGCAGTATTTT. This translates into CASAQLAVPTDTQYF.

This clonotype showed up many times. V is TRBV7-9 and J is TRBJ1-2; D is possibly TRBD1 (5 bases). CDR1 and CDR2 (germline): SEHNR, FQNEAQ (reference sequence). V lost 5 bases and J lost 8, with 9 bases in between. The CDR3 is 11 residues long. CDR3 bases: TGTGCCAGCAGCCCCCGGGGGGGCTACACCTTC. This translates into CASSPRGGYTF.

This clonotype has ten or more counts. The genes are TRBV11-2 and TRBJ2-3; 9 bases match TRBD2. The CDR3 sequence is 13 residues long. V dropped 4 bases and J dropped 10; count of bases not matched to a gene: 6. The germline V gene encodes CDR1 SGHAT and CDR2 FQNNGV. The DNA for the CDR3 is TGTGCCAGCAGCTCTGGACTAGCGATCGCGCAGTATTTT. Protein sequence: CASSSGLAIAQYF.

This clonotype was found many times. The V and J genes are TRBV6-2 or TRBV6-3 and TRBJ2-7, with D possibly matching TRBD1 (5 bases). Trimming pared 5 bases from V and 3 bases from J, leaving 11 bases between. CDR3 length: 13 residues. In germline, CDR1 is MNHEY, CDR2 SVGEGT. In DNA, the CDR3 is TGTGCCAGCAGTGGACACCAAGTCTACGAGCAGTACTTC. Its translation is CASSGHQVYEQYF.

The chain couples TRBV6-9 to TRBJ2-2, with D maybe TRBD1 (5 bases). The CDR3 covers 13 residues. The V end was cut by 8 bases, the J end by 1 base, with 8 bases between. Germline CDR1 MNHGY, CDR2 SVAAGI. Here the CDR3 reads CASPRENTGELFF. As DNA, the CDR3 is TGTGCCAGCCCCAGGGAGAACACCGGGGAGCTGTTTTTT.

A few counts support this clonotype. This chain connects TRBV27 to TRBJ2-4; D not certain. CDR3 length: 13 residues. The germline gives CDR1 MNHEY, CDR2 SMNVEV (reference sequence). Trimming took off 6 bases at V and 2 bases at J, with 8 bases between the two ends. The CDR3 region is CASSPGTKNIQYF. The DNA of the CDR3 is TGTGCCAGCAGCCCGGGTACCAAAAACATTCAGTACTTC.

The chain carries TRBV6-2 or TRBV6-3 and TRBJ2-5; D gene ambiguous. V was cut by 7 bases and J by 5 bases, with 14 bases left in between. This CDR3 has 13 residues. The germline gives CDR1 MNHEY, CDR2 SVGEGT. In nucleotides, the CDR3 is TGTGCCAGCAACCCTGATGTGTCGGAGACCCAGTACTTC. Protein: CASNPDVSETQYF.